This T cell receptor beta chain appears in the sequencing data of a study of T cell clonality in common variable immunodeficiency. Study results and limitations: CVID subjects showed higher TCRbeta clonality than healthy controls. In common variable immunodeficiency, TCR beta chains reportedly carried fewer deletions and N-nucleotide insertions.

This clone was counted many times. What it binds is not known. The sequenced fragment ends 3 residues before the CDR3 boundary, so the rest is inferred from the germline J gene. Sequencing was performed with immunoSEQ multiplex PCR; in TCRdb, only in-frame clones are kept and a portion is missing. The table lists about 34,000 clones, with no singletons. With V trimmed by 2 bases and J by 4 bases, 8 bases remained unmatched. The CDR3 has 15 residues. Germline CDR1 reads SGHDT; CDR2 reads YYEEEE. This receptor was obtained from a person aged 18-70 years in good health. Source material: peripheral blood mononuclear cells. This chain connects TRBV5-6 to TRBJ2-7; 8 bases are shared with TRBD1. CDR3 bases read: TGTGCCAGCAGCTTCCCGGGACAGGCCCCATACGAG. Its translation is CASSFPGQAPYE. The complete CDR3 sequence is CASSFPGQAPYEQYF.